This T cell receptor beta chain stems from a study of cytomegalovirus exposure and HLA in healthy donors. A multiplex PCR was run with 60 Vbeta primers and 13 Jbeta primers. The assay was immunoSEQ multiplex PCR, and TCRdb's table has in-frame clones only and misses some. The repertoire consists of roughly 100,000 clones, with roughly 85% occurring once and the leading ten covering about 2.5%. Trimming at V came to 1 base and at J to 2 bases, leaving 7 bases not matched to a gene. In germline, CDR1 is SGHRS, CDR2 YFSETQ. CDR3 length: 16 amino acids. Details on this clone: Antigen unknown.

General study findings and limits: Later on, analysis showed that most CMV-associated TCR beta chains appeared to be HLA-restricted.

This receptor was identified in a middle-aged man in good health and CMV-seronegative. Sample: PBMCs. The rearrangement links TRBV5-1 to TRBJ2-3; 7 bases fit TRBD1. CDR3 protein: CASSLLGRGYTDTQYF. The CDR3 DNA reads as TGCGCCAGCAGCTTGCTAGGCAGGGGGTACACAGATACGCAGTATTTT.